This T cell receptor beta chain was observed in a study of cytomegalovirus exposure and HLA in healthy donors. Turning to the study itself: Falling in the Caucasian-associated ancestry cluster were about 80% of under 450 genotyped donors. Study results and limitations: The classifier reportedly diagnosed cytomegalovirus status with high sensitivity and specificity. Earlier analysis yielded a pattern in which most TCR beta V segments were productive about 87% or about 30% of the time. In a later analysis, HLA-associated beta chains showed higher expansion and lower generation probabilities than comparable chains.

13 Jbeta primers and 60 Vbeta primers were used for the PCR. The method was immunoSEQ multiplex PCR; TCRdb's version includes in-frame clones alone and lacks a portion of them. The table has some 180,000 clones, around 81% seen once; the top ten hold 1.5% to 2%. Concerning this clone: Its specificity is unknown.

Germline trimming cut 6 bases from V and 9 bases from J; bases unmatched to any gene: 13. CDR3 length: 16 residues. Germline lookup yields CDR1 SNHLY and CDR2 FYNNEI. The sample taken for sequencing was PBMCs. The TCR sequence derives from a man aged 30 to 39 in good health and CMV-seronegative. V and J are TRBV2 and TRBJ2-1; 11 bases fit TRBD2. The CDR3 loop reads CASRVIAGGPKGEQFF. The DNA of the CDR3 is TGTGCCAGCAGAGTTATAGCGGGAGGGCCGAAGGGTGAGCAGTTCTTC.